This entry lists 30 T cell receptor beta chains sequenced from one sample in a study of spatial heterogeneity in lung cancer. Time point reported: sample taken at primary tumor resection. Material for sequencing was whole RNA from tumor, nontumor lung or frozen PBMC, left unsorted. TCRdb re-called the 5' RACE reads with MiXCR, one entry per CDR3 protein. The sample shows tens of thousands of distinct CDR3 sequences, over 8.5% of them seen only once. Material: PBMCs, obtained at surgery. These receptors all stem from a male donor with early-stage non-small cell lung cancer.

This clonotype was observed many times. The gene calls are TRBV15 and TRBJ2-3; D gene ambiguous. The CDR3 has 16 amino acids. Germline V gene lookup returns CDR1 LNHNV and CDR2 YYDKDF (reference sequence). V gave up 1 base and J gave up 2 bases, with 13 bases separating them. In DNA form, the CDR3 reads TGTGCCACCAGCAGAGGTGGTAACCTTTACACAGATACGCAGTATTTT. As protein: CATSRGGNLYTDTQYF.

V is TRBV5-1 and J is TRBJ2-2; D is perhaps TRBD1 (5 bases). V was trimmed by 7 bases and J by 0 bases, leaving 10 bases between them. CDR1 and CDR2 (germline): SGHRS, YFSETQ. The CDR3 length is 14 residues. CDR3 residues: CASLQAANTGELFF. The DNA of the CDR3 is TGCGCCAGCTTACAGGCCGCGAACACCGGGGAGCTGTTTTTT.

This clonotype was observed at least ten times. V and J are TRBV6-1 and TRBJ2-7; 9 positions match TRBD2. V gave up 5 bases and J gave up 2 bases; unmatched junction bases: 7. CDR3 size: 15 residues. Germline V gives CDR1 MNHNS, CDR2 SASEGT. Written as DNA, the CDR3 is TGTGCCAGCAGTAACGGACTAGCGAACACCTACGAGCAGTACTTC. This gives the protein CASSNGLANTYEQYF.

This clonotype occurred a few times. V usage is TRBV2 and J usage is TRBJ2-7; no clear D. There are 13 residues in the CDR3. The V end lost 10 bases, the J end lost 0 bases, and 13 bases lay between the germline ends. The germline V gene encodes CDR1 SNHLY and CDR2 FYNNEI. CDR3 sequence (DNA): TGTGCCACCGGAATGGGTCGCTCCTACGAGCAGTACTTC. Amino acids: CATGMGRSYEQYF.

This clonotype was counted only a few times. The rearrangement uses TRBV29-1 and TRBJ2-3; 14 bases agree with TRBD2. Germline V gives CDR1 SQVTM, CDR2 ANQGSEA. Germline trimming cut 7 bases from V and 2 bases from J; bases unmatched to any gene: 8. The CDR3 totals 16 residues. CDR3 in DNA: TGCAGCGAGAATAGACTAGCGGGAGGGTTCACAGATACGCAGTATTTT. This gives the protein CSENRLAGGFTDTQYF.

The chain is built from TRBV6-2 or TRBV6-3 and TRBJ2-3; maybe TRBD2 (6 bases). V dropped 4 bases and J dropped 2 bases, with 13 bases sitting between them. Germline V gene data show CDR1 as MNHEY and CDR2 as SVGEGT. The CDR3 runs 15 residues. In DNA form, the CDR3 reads TGTGCCAGCAGTTCTTTATTAGCGGCCACAGATACGCAGTATTTT. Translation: CASSSLLAATDTQYF.

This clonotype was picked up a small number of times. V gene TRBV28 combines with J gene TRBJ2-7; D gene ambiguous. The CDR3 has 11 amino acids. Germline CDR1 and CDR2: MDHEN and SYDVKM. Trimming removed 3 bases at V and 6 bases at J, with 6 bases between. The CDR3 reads CASSFFLEQYF. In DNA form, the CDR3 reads TGTGCCAGCAGTTTTTTCCTCGAGCAGTACTTC. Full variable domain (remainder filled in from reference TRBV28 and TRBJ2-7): DVKVTQSSRYLVKRTGEKVFLECVQDMDHENMFWYRQDPGLGLRLIYFSYDVKMKEKGDIPEGYSVSREKKERFSLILESASTNQTSMYLCASSFFLEQYFGPGTRLTVT.

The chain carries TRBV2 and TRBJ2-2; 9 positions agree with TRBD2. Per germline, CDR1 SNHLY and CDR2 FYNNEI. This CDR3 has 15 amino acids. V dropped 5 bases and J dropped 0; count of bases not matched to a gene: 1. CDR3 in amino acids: CASSLAGSNTGELFF. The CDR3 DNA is TGTGCCAGCAGTCTAGCGGGGTCGAACACCGGGGAGCTGTTTTTT.

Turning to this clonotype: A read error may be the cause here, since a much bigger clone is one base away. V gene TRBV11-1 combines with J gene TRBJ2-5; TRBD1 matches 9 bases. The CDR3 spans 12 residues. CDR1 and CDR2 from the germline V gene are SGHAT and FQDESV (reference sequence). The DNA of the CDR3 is TGTGTCAGCAGCACGGGACAGGGTCCCCAGTACTTC. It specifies CVSSTGQGPQYF.

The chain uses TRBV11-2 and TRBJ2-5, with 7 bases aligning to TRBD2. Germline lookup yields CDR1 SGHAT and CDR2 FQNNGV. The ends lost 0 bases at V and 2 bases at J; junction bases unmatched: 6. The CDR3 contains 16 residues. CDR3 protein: CASSLDGAGEQETQYF. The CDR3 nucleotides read TGTGCCAGCAGCTTAGACGGCGCGGGGGAACAAGAGACCCAGTACTTC.

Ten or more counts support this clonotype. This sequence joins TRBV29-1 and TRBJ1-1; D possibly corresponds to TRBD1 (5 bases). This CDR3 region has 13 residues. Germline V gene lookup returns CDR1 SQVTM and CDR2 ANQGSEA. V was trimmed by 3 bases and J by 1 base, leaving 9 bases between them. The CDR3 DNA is TGCAGCGTTGATCTGGGGGGGAACACTGAAGCTTTCTTT. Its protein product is CSVDLGGNTEAFF. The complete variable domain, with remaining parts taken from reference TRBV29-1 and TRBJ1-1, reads SAVISQKPSRDICQRGTSLTIQCQVDSQVTMMFWYRQQPGQSLTLIATANQGSEATYESGFVIDKFPISRPNLTFSTLTVSNMSPEDSSIYLCSVDLGGNTEAFFGQGTRLTVV.

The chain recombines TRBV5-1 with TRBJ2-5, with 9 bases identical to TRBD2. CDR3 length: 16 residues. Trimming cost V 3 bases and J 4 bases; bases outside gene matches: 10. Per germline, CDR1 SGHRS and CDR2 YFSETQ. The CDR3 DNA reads TGCGCCAGCAGCTCGCTCCCCGCGGGGGGGCTAGAGACCCAGTACTTC. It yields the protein CASSSLPAGGLETQYF.

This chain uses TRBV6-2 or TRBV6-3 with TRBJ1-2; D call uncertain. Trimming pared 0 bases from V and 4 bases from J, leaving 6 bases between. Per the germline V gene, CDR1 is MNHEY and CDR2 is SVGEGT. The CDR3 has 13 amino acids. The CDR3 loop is CASSYSRLYGYTF. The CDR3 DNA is TGTGCCAGCAGTTACTCGAGGCTCTATGGCTACACCTTC.

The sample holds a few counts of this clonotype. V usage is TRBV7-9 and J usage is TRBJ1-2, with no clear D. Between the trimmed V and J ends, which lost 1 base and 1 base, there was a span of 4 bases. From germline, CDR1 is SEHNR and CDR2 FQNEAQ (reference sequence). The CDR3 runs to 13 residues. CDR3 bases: TGTGCCAGCAGCTTAGAGGTTAACTATGGCTACACCTTC. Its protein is CASSLEVNYGYTF.

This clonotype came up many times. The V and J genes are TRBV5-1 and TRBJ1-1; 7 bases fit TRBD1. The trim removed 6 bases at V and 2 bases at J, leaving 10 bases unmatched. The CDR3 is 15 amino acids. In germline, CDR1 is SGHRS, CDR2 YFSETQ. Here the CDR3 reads CASMPTGPFNTEAFF. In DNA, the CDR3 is TGCGCCAGCATGCCGACAGGGCCATTTAACACTGAAGCTTTCTTT. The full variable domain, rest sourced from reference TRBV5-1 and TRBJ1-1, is KAGVTQTPRYLIKTRGQQVTLSCSPISGHRSVSWYQQTPGQGLQFLFEYFSETQRNKGNFPGRFSGRQFSNSRSEMNVSTLELGDSALYLCASMPTGPFNTEAFFGQGTRLTVV.

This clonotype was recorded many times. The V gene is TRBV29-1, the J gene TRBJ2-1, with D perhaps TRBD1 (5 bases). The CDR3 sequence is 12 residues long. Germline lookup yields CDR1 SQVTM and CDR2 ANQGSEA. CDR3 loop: CICSDNYNEQFF. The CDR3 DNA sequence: TGCATCTGTTCGGACAACTACAATGAGCAGTTCTTC.

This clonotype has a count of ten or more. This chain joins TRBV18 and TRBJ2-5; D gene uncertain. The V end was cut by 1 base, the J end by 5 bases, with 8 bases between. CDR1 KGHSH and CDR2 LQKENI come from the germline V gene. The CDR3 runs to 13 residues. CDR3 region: CASSPRMGETQYF. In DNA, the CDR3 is TGTGCCAGCTCACCACGGATGGGGGAGACCCAGTACTTC.

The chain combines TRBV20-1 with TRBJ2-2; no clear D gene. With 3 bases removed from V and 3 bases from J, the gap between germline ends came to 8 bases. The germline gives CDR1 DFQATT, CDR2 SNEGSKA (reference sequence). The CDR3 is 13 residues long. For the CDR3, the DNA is TGCAGTGCTAGTTATACGTACACCGGGGAGCTGTTTTTT. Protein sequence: CSASYTYTGELFF.

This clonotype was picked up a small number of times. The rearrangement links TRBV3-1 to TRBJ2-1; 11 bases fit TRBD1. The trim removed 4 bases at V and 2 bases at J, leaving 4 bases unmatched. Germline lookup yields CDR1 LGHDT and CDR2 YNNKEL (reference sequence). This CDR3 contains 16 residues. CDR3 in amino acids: CASSPGQGATYNEQFF. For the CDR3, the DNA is TGTGCCAGCAGCCCTGGACAGGGGGCCACCTACAATGAGCAGTTCTTC.

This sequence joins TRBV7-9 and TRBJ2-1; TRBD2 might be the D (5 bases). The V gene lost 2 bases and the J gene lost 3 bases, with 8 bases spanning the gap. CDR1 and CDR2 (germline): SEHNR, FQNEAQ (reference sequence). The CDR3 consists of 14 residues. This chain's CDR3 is CASSLRGFYNEQFF. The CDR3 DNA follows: TGTGCCAGCAGCTTACGGGGTTTCTACAATGAGCAGTTCTTC.

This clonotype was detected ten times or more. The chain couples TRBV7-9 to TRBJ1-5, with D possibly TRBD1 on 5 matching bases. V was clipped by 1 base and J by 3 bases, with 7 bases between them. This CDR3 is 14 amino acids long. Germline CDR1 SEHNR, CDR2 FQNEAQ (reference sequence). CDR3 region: CASSLEGPNQPQHF. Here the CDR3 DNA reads TGTGCCAGCAGCTTAGAGGGACCCAATCAGCCCCAGCATTTT.

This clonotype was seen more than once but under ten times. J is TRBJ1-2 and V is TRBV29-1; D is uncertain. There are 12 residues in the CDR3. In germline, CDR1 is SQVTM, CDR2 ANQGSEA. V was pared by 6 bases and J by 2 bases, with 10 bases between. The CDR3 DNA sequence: TGCAGCGTCTCCGACATAAACTATGGCTACACCTTC. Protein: CSVSDINYGYTF. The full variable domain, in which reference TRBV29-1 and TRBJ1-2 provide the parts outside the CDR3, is SAVISQKPSRDICQRGTSLTIQCQVDSQVTMMFWYRQQPGQSLTLIATANQGSEATYESGFVIDKFPISRPNLTFSTLTVSNMSPEDSSIYLCSVSDINYGYTFGSGTRLTVV.

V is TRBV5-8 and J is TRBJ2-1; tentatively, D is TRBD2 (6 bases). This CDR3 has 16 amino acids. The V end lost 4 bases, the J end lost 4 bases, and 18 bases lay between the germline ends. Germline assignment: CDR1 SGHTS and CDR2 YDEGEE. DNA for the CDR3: TGTGCCAGCAGCAGCCCGGGGGAATTAAGGTACAATGAGCAGTTCTTC. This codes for CASSSPGELRYNEQFF.

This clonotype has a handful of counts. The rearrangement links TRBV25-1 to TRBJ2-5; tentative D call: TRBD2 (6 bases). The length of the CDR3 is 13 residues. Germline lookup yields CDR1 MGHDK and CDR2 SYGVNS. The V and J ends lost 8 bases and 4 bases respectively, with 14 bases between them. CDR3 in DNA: TGTGCCAGCCGGGTGGTCGGGGGAGAGACCCAGTACTTC. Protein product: CASRVVGGETQYF.

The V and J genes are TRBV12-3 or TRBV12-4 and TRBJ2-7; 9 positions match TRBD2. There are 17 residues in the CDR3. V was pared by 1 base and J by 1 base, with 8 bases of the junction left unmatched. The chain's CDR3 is CASSLGSGGPFSYEQYF. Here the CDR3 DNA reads TGTGCCAGCAGTTTAGGTAGCGGGGGCCCCTTTTCCTACGAGCAGTACTTC.

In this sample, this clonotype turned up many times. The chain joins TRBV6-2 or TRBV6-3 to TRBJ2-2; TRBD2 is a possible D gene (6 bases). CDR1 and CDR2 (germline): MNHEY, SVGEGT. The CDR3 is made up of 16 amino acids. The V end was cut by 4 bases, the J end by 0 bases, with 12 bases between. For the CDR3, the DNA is TGTGCCAGCAGTTGGGGTAGCGGTTCGAACACCGGGGAGCTGTTTTTT. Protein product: CASSWGSGSNTGELFF.

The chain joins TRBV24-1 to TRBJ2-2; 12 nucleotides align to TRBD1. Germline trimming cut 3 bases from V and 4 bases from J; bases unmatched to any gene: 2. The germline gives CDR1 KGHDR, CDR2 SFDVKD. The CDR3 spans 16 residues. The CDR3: CATSDPGQGATGELFF. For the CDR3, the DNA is TGTGCCACCAGTGATCCGGGACAGGGGGCCACCGGGGAGCTGTTTTTT.

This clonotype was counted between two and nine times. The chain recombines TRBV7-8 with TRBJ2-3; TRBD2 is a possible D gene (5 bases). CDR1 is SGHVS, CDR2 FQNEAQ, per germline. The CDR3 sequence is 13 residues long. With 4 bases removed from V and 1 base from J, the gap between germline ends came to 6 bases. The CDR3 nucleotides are TGTGCCAGCAGCTACGGGGGCACAGATACGCAGTATTTT. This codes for CASSYGGTDTQYF. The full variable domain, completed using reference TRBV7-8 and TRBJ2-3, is GAGVSQSPRYKVAKRGQDVALRCDPISGHVSLFWYQQALGQGPEFLTYFQNEAQLDKSGLPSDRFFAERPEGSVSTLKIQRTQQEDSAVYLCASSYGGTDTQYFGPGTRLTVL.

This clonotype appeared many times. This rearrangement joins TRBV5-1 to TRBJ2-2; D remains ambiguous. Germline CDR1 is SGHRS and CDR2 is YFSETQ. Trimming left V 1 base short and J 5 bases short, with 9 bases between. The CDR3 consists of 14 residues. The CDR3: CASSLTTSTGELFF. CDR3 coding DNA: TGCGCCAGCAGCTTGACCACCTCAACCGGGGAGCTGTTTTTT.

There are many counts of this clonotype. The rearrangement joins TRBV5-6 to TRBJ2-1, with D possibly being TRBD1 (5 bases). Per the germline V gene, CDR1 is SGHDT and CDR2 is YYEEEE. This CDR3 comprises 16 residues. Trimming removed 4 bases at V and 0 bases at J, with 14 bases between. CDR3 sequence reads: CASSEVRVSSYNEQFF. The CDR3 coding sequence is TGTGCCAGCAGCGAGGTCAGGGTTAGCTCCTACAATGAGCAGTTCTTC.